This T cell receptor beta chain is drawn from a study of blood T cell repertoires in COVID-19. Assay used: immunoSEQ multiplex PCR; TCRdb lists only in-frame clones, some missing. The table lists fewer than 500,000 clones, 75% to 90% of them singletons. The length of the CDR3 is 19 residues. The junction had 11 bases not matched to a gene; V was cut back by 3 bases and J by 1 base. Germline lookup yields CDR1 SEHNR and CDR2 FQNEAQ (reference sequence). The clonotype originates from a man younger than 40 who had recovered from COVID-19. What was sequenced was PBMCs or T cells enriched from blood (not recorded which). V is TRBV7-9 and J is TRBJ2-1; 11 positions agree with TRBD1. DNA of the CDR3: TGTGCCAGCAGCTTGTGGCTAGCGGGACAGGGGGGATCCTACAATGAGCAGTTCTTC. Translating gives CASSLWLAGQGGSYNEQFF.